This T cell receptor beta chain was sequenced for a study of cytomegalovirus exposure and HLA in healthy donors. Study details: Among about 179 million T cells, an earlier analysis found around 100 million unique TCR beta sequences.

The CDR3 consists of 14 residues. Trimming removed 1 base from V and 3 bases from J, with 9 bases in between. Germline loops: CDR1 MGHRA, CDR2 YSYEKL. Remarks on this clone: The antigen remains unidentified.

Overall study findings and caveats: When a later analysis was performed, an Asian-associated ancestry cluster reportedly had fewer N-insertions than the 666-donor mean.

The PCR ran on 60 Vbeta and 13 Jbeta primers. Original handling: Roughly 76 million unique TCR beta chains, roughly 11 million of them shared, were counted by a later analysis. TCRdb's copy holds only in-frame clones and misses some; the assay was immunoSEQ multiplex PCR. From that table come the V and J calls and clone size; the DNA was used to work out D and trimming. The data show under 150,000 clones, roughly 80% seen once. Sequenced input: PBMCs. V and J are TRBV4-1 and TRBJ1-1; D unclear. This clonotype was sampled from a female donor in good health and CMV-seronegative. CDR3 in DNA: TGCGCCAGCAGCCAAGTCCTCGGGGACACTGAAGCTTTCTTT. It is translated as CASSQVLGDTEAFF.